The 18 T cell receptor beta chains given below trace back to one sample, sequenced in a study of cytomegalovirus exposure and HLA in healthy donors. The PCR ran on 60 Vbeta and 13 Jbeta primers. The repertoire was sequenced with immunoSEQ multiplex PCR; TCRdb's copy has only in-frame clones and lacks some. Among 150,000 to 200,000 clones listed, about 81% were seen once. The sequenced sample consisted of PBMCs. These receptors originate from a woman aged 18-30 years in good health and CMV-seropositive.

J is TRBJ1-2 and V is TRBV28; D possibly corresponds to TRBD1 (5 bases). From germline, CDR1 is MDHEN and CDR2 SYDVKM. This CDR3 has 16 amino acids. V lost 7 bases and J lost 8, with 26 bases in between. This CDR3 is CASTTIITGGVGGYTF. CDR3 coding DNA: TGTGCCAGCACCACCATAATCACGGGGGGGGTAGGGGGCTACACCTTC.

The chain employs TRBV4-3 and TRBJ1-2; D may be TRBD1 (5 bases). The germline V and J ends were trimmed by 2 bases and 0 bases, with 13 bases remaining between them. Germline V gene lookup returns CDR1 LGHNA and CDR2 YSLEER. The CDR3 has 16 residues. CDR3 region: CASSQPGAAANYGYTF. As DNA, the CDR3 is TGCGCCAGCAGCCAACCTGGGGCAGCCGCTAACTATGGCTACACCTTC.

This chain links TRBV6-1 with TRBJ2-2; the match to TRBD2 covers 7 bases. This CDR3 comprises 14 residues. J lost 4 bases, V lost 1 base, and 0 bases had no gene match. The germline CDR1 and CDR2 sequences are MNHNS and SASEGT. The CDR3 sequence: CASSEGGGTGELFF. The CDR3 DNA reads TGTGCCAGCAGTGAAGGGGGGGGCACCGGGGAGCTGTTTTTT.

J is TRBJ1-3 and V is TRBV7-6; D perhaps matches TRBD1 (5 bases). Germline CDR1 SGHVS, CDR2 FNYEAQ. V was cut by 5 bases and J by 0 bases, with 14 bases left in between. The CDR3 has 16 amino acids. CDR3: CASSPRGADSGNTIYF. The CDR3 DNA is TGTGCCAGCAGCCCCCGCGGGGCAGACTCTGGAAACACCATATATTTT.

The rearrangement links TRBV9 to TRBJ1-2; 7 bases map to TRBD1. This CDR3 comprises 14 residues. The germline CDR1 and CDR2 sequences are SGDLS and YYNGEE. J gave up 6 bases and V 2 bases, and 7 bases lay outside the gene matches. The CDR3 protein is CASSVGDSFNGYTF. CDR3 DNA sequence: TGTGCCAGCAGCGTGGGGGACAGCTTTAATGGCTACACCTTC.

The chain is built from TRBV7-2 and TRBJ1-1, with 7 bases matching TRBD1. The CDR3 totals 13 residues. From germline, CDR1 is SGHTA and CDR2 FQGNSA. The junction had 12 bases not matched to a gene; V was cut back by 6 bases and J by 11 bases. CDR3 amino acids: CASSIQGGPTAFF. In DNA form, the CDR3 reads TGTGCCAGCAGTATTCAAGGGGGCCCGACGGCTTTCTTT.

This chain links TRBV2 with TRBJ2-7, with 10 bases fitting TRBD1. Germline CDR1 and CDR2: SNHLY and FYNNEI. This CDR3 is 13 amino acids long. V lost 8 bases and J lost 3; bases outside the gene matches: 4. The CDR3: CASGGQGVYEQYF. For the CDR3, the DNA is TGTGCCAGCGGCGGACAGGGGGTCTACGAGCAGTACTTC.

The chain carries TRBV27 and TRBJ1-1; TRBD1 aligns across 11 bases. The CDR3 spans 13 residues. Trimming took 4 bases from V and 10 from J; bases not matched to a gene: 5. The V gene's germline CDR1 is MNHEY and CDR2 SMNVEV (reference sequence). The CDR3 nucleotides are TGTGCCAGCAGTTCCCGGACAGGGGGCAGAGCTTTCTTT. It is translated as CASSSRTGGRAFF.

The chain recombines TRBV6-6 with TRBJ1-2; D call uncertain. V was trimmed by 7 bases and J by 5 bases, leaving 14 bases between them. This CDR3 has 13 residues. CDR1 is MNHNY and CDR2 is SVGAGI in the germline V gene (reference sequence). CDR3 region: CASKMEGGYGYTF. The CDR3, as DNA: TGTGCCAGCAAAATGGAGGGAGGTTATGGCTACACCTTC.

The rearrangement links TRBV5-4 to TRBJ2-2, with D possibly being TRBD2 (6 bases). The CDR3 is 16 amino acids. CDR1 and CDR2 from the germline V gene are SGHNT and YYREEE (reference sequence). The V and J ends lost 3 bases and 5 bases respectively, with 17 bases between them. DNA for the CDR3: TGTGCCAGCAGCTCCCTGGTCGCAGGGAGGACCGGGGAGCTGTTTTTT. Protein sequence: CASSSLVAGRTGELFF. The full variable domain, rest sourced from reference TRBV5-4 and TRBJ2-2, is ETGVTQSPTHLIKTRGQQVTLRCSSQSGHNTVSWYQQALGQGPQFIFQYYREEENGRGNFPPRFSGLQFPNYSSELNVNALELDDSALYLCASSSLVAGRTGELFFGEGSRLTVL.

The gene calls are TRBV7-9 and TRBJ2-1, with 7 bases aligning to TRBD2. This CDR3 has 15 amino acids. V lost 3 bases, J lost 5 bases, and 7 bases stayed unmatched. Per germline, CDR1 SEHNR and CDR2 FQNEAQ (reference sequence). Written as DNA, the CDR3 is TGTGCCAGCAGCTTTAGTAGGGGAGGGGACAATGAGCAGTTCTTC. Its protein product is CASSFSRGGDNEQFF.

The CDR3 loop is CASSLSGQGNKQYF. CDR3 in DNA: TGCGCCAGCAGCTTGAGCGGACAGGGGAATAAGCAGTACTTC. The V gene is TRBV5-1, the J gene TRBJ2-7, with TRBD1 matching over 9 bases. Trimming removed 1 base from V and 8 bases from J; junction bases left unmatched: 7. Germline V CDR1 and CDR2: SGHRS, YFSETQ. The CDR3 has 14 amino acids.

The chain joins TRBV5-6 to TRBJ2-1; 8 nucleotides line up with TRBD1. Germline loops: CDR1 SGHDT, CDR2 YYEEEE. The V and J ends lost 3 bases and 12 bases, in that order; junction bases with no gene match: 17. The CDR3 runs 16 residues. DNA of the CDR3: TGTGCCAGCAGCTCGCCCGACGGGACAGGCCCTATGGGGCAGTTCTTC. It specifies CASSSPDGTGPMGQFF.

This chain uses TRBV5-4 with TRBJ2-1; weak D call: TRBD2 (6 bases). V dropped 1 base and J dropped 6 bases, with 14 bases sitting between them. This CDR3 spans 15 amino acids. The germline CDR1 and CDR2 sequences are SGHNT and YYREEE (reference sequence). CDR3 nucleotides: TGTGCCAGCAGCTTGCGGGGGTCTCCCCTCAATGAGCAGTTCTTC. It specifies CASSLRGSPLNEQFF.

This clone was picked up one time. The gene calls are TRBV4-2 and TRBJ2-5; TRBD2 aligns across 11 bases. CDR1 is LGHNA and CDR2 is YNFKEQ in the germline V gene. J gave up 5 bases and V 5 bases, and 7 bases lay outside the gene matches. CDR3 length: 15 residues. The CDR3 loop reads CASSFTSGGLETQYF. CDR3 DNA: TGTGCCAGCAGCTTCACTAGCGGGGGCTTGGAGACCCAGTACTTC.

This rearrangement joins TRBV5-1 to TRBJ1-2; 7 nucleotides line up with TRBD1. The CDR3 has 13 amino acids. The junction had 3 bases not matched to a gene; V was cut back by 4 bases and J by 3 bases. CDR1 and CDR2 (germline): SGHRS, YFSETQ. The CDR3 loop reads CASSGTADYGYTF. For the CDR3, the DNA is TGCGCCAGCAGCGGGACAGCCGACTATGGCTACACCTTC.

The chain combines TRBV13 with TRBJ1-1, with 8 bases lining up with TRBD1. The junction had 6 bases not matched to a gene; V was cut back by 5 bases and J by 1 base. The CDR3 spans 15 residues. The V gene's germline CDR1 is PRHDT and CDR2 FYEKMQ (reference sequence). CDR3 loop: CASSAPGQENTEAFF. In DNA, the CDR3 is TGTGCCAGCAGCGCGCCGGGACAGGAGAACACTGAAGCTTTCTTT.

This chain uses TRBV4-1 with TRBJ2-2, with 9 bases fitting TRBD1. CDR1 MGHRA and CDR2 YSYEKL come from the germline V gene. This CDR3 has 15 residues. V was clipped by 0 bases and J by 9 bases; unmatched bases: 5. CDR3 residues: CASSQDRTGGRELFF. The CDR3 DNA reads as TGCGCCAGCAGCCAAGATCGAACAGGGGGCCGGGAGCTGTTTTTT.